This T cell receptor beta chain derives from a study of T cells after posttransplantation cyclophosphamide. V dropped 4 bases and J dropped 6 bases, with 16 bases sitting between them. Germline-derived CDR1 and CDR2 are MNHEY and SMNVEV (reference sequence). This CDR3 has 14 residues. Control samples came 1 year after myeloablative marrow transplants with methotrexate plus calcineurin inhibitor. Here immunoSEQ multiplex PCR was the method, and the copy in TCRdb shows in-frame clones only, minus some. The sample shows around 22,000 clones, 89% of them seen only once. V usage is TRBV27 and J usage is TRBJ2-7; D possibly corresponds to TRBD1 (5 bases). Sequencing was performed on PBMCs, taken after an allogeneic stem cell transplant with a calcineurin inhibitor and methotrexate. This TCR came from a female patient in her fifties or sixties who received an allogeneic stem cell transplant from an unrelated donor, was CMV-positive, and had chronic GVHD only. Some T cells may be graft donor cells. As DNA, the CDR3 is TGTGCCAGCAGTTCCGTGGCAGGGCGGCCCGAGCAGTACTTC. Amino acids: CASSSVAGRPEQYF.